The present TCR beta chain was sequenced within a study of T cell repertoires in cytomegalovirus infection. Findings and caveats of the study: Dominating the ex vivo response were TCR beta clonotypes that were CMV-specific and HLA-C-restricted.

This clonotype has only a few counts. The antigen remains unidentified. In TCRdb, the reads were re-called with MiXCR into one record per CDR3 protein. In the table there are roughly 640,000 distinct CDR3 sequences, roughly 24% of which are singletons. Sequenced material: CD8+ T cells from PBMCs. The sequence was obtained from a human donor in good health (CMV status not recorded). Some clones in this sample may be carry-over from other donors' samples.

CDR3 protein: CASSYGQGALQHF. The CDR3 bases are TGTGCCAGCAGTTACGGGCAGGGGGCTCTCCAGCATTTT. The chain is built from TRBV6-2 or TRBV6-3 and TRBJ1-5; TRBD1 matches 8 bases. The junction had 6 bases not matched to a gene; V was cut back by 2 bases and J by 12 bases. This CDR3 region has 13 residues. Per germline, CDR1 MNHEY and CDR2 SVGEGT.